This T cell receptor beta chain is drawn from a study of T-cell memory formation after mild COVID-19. The overall study: TCR clusters showed largely donor specificity.

5'RACE with constant-segment primers built TCRalpha and TCRbeta cDNA libraries with UMIs. TCRdb passed the 5' RACE reads through MiXCR, listing each CDR3 protein once. The table lists 300,000 or so distinct CDR3 sequences, around 15% of them singletons. Notes on the study in general: The appearance of some responding clones in pre-infection memory suggested that cross-reactive memory joined. Clones contracting day 15 to 85 were balanced CD4/CD8; later expanders leaned CD4+.

V gave up 8 bases and J gave up 5 bases; unmatched junction bases: 4. This CDR3 is 13 amino acids long. CDR1 SGHDN and CDR2 FVKESK come from the germline V gene. Points on this clonotype: Its target is not known.

The sequence derives from a man aged 18 to 29 who had mild COVID-19 (a few samples of this study predate the infection). Cell type and time point are not known. Sequencing used PBMCs or a T cell subset sorted from them (not recorded which). The genes are TRBV14 and TRBJ2-5, with 11 bases lining up with TRBD1. CDR3 amino acids: CASGQGAGETQYF. DNA of the CDR3: TGTGCCAGCGGACAGGGGGCCGGGGAGACCCAGTACTTC.